Shown below are 24 T cell receptor beta chains from a single sample sequenced in a study of cytomegalovirus exposure and HLA in healthy donors. Primers for the PCR totalled 60 Vbeta and 13 Jbeta. Repertoires were generated with immunoSEQ multiplex PCR, while TCRdb's copy carries only in-frame clones and drops some. The sample lists over 85,000 clones; 65% to 85% were seen once. Source material: PBMCs. These receptors originate from a man younger than 40 in good health and CMV-seropositive.

The chain links TRBV13 to TRBJ1-2, with D uncertain. Trimming cost V 5 bases and J 6 bases, with 16 bases left between them. This CDR3 comprises 14 residues. In germline, CDR1 is PRHDT, CDR2 FYEKMQ (reference sequence). CDR3 region: CASSPKPPSNGYTF. The CDR3 nucleotides are TGTGCCAGCAGCCCCAAGCCTCCTAGTAATGGCTACACCTTC.

The genes are TRBV25-1 and TRBJ2-7; a weak D match, TRBD1 (7 bases). The ends were cut back, 3 bases at V and 3 bases at J, with 18 bases in the middle. The germline V gene has CDR1 MGHDK and CDR2 SYGVNS. This CDR3 contains 16 residues. CDR3: CASSDSGANRGYEQYF. In DNA, the CDR3 is TGTGCCAGCAGTGACTCGGGAGCCAACAGGGGCTACGAGCAGTACTTC.

The rearrangement links TRBV7-8 to TRBJ2-3; D may be TRBD1 (5 bases). V was trimmed by 5 bases and J by 1 base, leaving 10 bases between them. Germline V gene data show CDR1 as SGHVS and CDR2 as FQNEAQ. The CDR3 runs 14 residues. CDR3 sequence (DNA): TGTGCCAGCAGCGCCCGACAGCGCACAGATACGCAGTATTTT. This translates into CASSARQRTDTQYF.

The gene calls are TRBV27 and TRBJ1-4; 7 bases are a match to TRBD1. V was pared by 1 base and J by 10 bases, with 12 bases of the junction left unmatched. Per germline, CDR1 MNHEY and CDR2 SMNVEV (reference sequence). This CDR3 comprises 16 residues. In DNA, the CDR3 is TGTGCCAGCAGTTTATTAGCCGACAGGGAGAGGAGAAAACTGTTTTTT. Its translation is CASSLLADRERRKLFF. The full variable domain, completed using reference TRBV27 and TRBJ1-4, is EAQVTQNPRYLITVTGKKLTVTCSQNMNHEYMSWYRQDPGLGLRQIYYSMNVEVTDKGDVPEGYKVSRKEKRNFPLILESPSPNQTSLYFCASSLLADRERRKLFFGSGTQLSVL.

This chain joins TRBV4-3 and TRBJ2-1; 8 bases align to TRBD2. The CDR3 is 14 residues long. Germline loops: CDR1 LGHNA, CDR2 YSLEER. V was pared by 5 bases and J by 8 bases, with 8 bases of the junction left unmatched. The CDR3 DNA reads as TGCGCCAGCAGCAACCGAGCGGGGGCATATGAGCAGTTCTTC. Its protein is CASSNRAGAYEQFF.

This chain connects TRBV2 to TRBJ2-7; D might be TRBD1 (6 bases). V was pared by 2 bases and J by 6 bases, with 8 bases between. Germline CDR1 SNHLY, CDR2 FYNNEI. CDR3 size: 12 residues. CDR3 nucleotides: TGTGCCAGCAGTGAACAGGGGCTCGAGCAGTACTTC. Translated: CASSEQGLEQYF.

This chain joins TRBV6-1 and TRBJ2-1; weak D call: TRBD2 (7 bases). Trimming removed 3 bases from V and 8 bases from J, with 11 bases in between. The germline V gene encodes CDR1 MNHNS and CDR2 SASEGT. This CDR3 region has 13 residues. CDR3 in DNA: TGTGCCAGCAGTGACTTGGGGGGGCATGAGCAGTTCTTC. Translated, it gives CASSDLGGHEQFF.

J is TRBJ2-5 and V is TRBV4-1, with TRBD2 matching 10 bases. CDR1 is MGHRA, CDR2 YSYEKL, per germline. CDR3 length: 16 amino acids. The V and J ends lost 1 base and 3 bases, in that order; junction bases with no gene match: 5. The CDR3 here is CASSQVDTSGEETQYF. Here the CDR3 DNA reads TGCGCCAGCAGCCAAGTTGATACTAGCGGGGAAGAGACCCAGTACTTC.

V is TRBV11-2 and J is TRBJ1-3; perhaps TRBD1 as D (5 bases). This CDR3 spans 15 amino acids. Looked up from germline, CDR1 is SGHAT and CDR2 is FQNNGV. Trimming left V 1 base short and J 0 bases short, with 7 bases between. This CDR3 reads CASSLGQYSGNTIYF. For the CDR3, the DNA is TGTGCCAGCAGCTTAGGACAGTACTCTGGAAACACCATATATTTT.

V usage is TRBV5-1 and J usage is TRBJ2-1; no reliable D call. Germline V gene lookup returns CDR1 SGHRS and CDR2 YFSETQ. There are 15 residues in the CDR3. V lost 4 bases and J 0 bases, leaving 11 bases between the germline ends. This chain's CDR3 is CASSPPGVSYNEQFF. In DNA, the CDR3 is TGCGCCAGCAGCCCGCCGGGTGTCTCCTACAATGAGCAGTTCTTC.

This chain links TRBV27 with TRBJ2-7, with 8 bases lining up with TRBD1. The CDR3 consists of 17 residues. Germline V gene lookup returns CDR1 MNHEY and CDR2 SMNVEV (reference sequence). J was trimmed by 5 bases and V by 6 bases; bases with no gene match: 18. This CDR3 is CASSQIPPRTGTDEQYF. The DNA for the CDR3 is TGTGCCAGCAGCCAAATCCCCCCCCGGACAGGGACCGACGAGCAGTACTTC.

The genes are TRBV29-1 and TRBJ2-1; 10 positions agree with TRBD1. The CDR3 consists of 18 residues. V lost 4 bases, J lost 12 bases, and 24 bases stayed unmatched. Germline loops: CDR1 SQVTM, CDR2 ANQGSEA. This CDR3 is CSVVISVYRQGANIGQFF. The CDR3 region has the DNA TGCAGCGTTGTTATAAGCGTGTACAGACAGGGGGCGAATATTGGGCAGTTCTTC.

This clone was detected once. This chain links TRBV7-9 with TRBJ1-3; 9 nucleotides line up with TRBD1. Germline values: CDR1 SEHNR, CDR2 FQNEAQ (reference sequence). The V segment lost 0 bases and the J segment 4 bases; nucleotides outside the gene matches: 4. The CDR3 consists of 16 residues. The DNA for the CDR3 is TGTGCCAGCAGCTTAGCCGGCGGGACAGGGGGAAACACCATATATTTT. Amino acids: CASSLAGGTGGNTIYF.

The CDR3 DNA reads TGCGCCAGCAGCCCTCCCCCGGGGGGGGATGAAAAACTGTTTTTT. Its protein product is CASSPPPGGDEKLFF. J is TRBJ1-4 and V is TRBV5-1; possibly TRBD1 for D (5 bases). The V end lost 4 bases, the J end lost 6 bases, and 16 bases lay between the germline ends. The CDR3 is made up of 15 amino acids. Germline V lookup: CDR1 SGHRS, CDR2 YFSETQ.

As DNA, the CDR3 is TGCGCCAGCAGCTTGGAAGACAGGGCGGCCACCGGGGAGCTGTTTTTT. It is translated as CASSLEDRAATGELFF. The gene calls are TRBV5-1 and TRBJ2-2; 7 bases are a match to TRBD1. J was trimmed by 4 bases and V by 0 bases; bases with no gene match: 6. The CDR3 has 16 amino acids. Germline V gives CDR1 SGHRS, CDR2 YFSETQ.

The J gene is TRBJ2-1, the V gene TRBV2; D is possibly TRBD1 (5 bases). The V gene's germline CDR1 is SNHLY and CDR2 FYNNEI. The CDR3 sequence is 13 residues long. Trimming took off 8 bases at V and 4 bases at J, with 12 bases between the two ends. The CDR3 is CASDGADYNEQFF. CDR3 nucleotide sequence: TGTGCCAGCGATGGGGCAGATTACAATGAGCAGTTCTTC.

The chain uses TRBV4-1 and TRBJ2-7, with D possibly being TRBD2 (5 bases). Germline loops: CDR1 MGHRA, CDR2 YSYEKL. This CDR3 is 15 amino acids long. Trimming removed 5 bases from V and 3 bases from J, with 17 bases in between. CDR3 DNA: TGCGCCAGCAGCGCAACCTCCACCGGGAACTACGAGCAGTACTTC. It is translated as CASSATSTGNYEQYF.

This sequence joins TRBV5-1 and TRBJ1-2; TRBD1 agrees at 9 bases. Looked up from germline, CDR1 is SGHRS and CDR2 is YFSETQ. CDR3 length equals 16 residues. V dropped 2 bases and J dropped 8; count of bases not matched to a gene: 13. The CDR3 region is CASSLVSSRTGEGYTF. The DNA for the CDR3 is TGCGCCAGCAGCTTAGTCTCTTCACGGACAGGGGAGGGCTACACCTTC.

This chain joins TRBV6-5 and TRBJ1-1; D remains unclear. The length of the CDR3 is 11 residues. Germline CDR1 MNHEY, CDR2 SVGAGI. The V and J ends lost 7 bases and 6 bases respectively, with 9 bases between them. In nucleotides, the CDR3 is TGTGCCAGCACGGGATTAGCTGAAGCTTTCTTT. It is translated as CASTGLAEAFF.

This clone has at least ten counts. V and J are TRBV30 and TRBJ1-1; D possibly corresponds to TRBD1 (6 bases). Germline loops: CDR1 GTSNPN, CDR2 SVGIG (reference sequence). The germline V and J ends were trimmed by 6 bases and 1 base, with 12 bases remaining between them. This CDR3 contains 13 residues. This CDR3 is CACRRGQNTEAFF. DNA for the CDR3: TGTGCCTGCAGAAGGGGACAGAACACTGAAGCTTTCTTT.

This rearrangement joins TRBV27 to TRBJ2-5; 7 bases are a match to TRBD1. The V segment lost 5 bases and the J segment 11 bases; nucleotides outside the gene matches: 8. This CDR3 is built from 12 residues. CDR1 is MNHEY and CDR2 is SMNVEV in the germline V gene (reference sequence). The CDR3 reads CASSPTGIRQYF. The CDR3 DNA sequence: TGTGCCAGCAGTCCGACAGGGATACGGCAGTACTTC.

The chain is built from TRBV2 and TRBJ2-2; 7 bases match TRBD2. The CDR3 loop spans 15 amino acids. J was trimmed by 1 base and V by 10 bases; bases with no gene match: 9. The germline gives CDR1 SNHLY, CDR2 FYNNEI. The CDR3 spells CATSGERGNTGELFF. The CDR3 DNA reads TGTGCCACCAGCGGGGAGCGGGGGAACACCGGGGAGCTGTTTTTT.

The chain joins TRBV6-1 to TRBJ2-7; 9 nucleotides align to TRBD2. After removal of 8 bases from V and 6 bases from J, the junction contained 2 bases not matched to a gene. Germline CDR1 is MNHNS and CDR2 is SASEGT. The CDR3 contains 11 residues. The DNA for the CDR3 is TGTGCCAGCGTAGCGGGGGTCGAGCAGTACTTC. As protein: CASVAGVEQYF.

The V call is TRBV13, the J call TRBJ2-1; 10 nucleotides match TRBD2. The CDR3 sequence is 15 residues long. V trimming: 6 bases; J trimming: 2 bases; junction bases outside the gene matches: 4. Germline V gene lookup returns CDR1 PRHDT and CDR2 FYEKMQ (reference sequence). The CDR3 here is CASSDSGGPYNEQFF. The DNA for the CDR3 is TGTGCCAGCAGTGATAGCGGGGGGCCCTACAATGAGCAGTTCTTC. The entire variable domain, with the rest obtained from reference TRBV13 and TRBJ2-1, is as follows: AAGVIQSPRHLIKEKRETATLKCYPIPRHDTVYWYQQGPGQDPQFLISFYEKMQSDKGSIPDRFSAQQFSDYHSELNMSSLELGDSALYFCASSDSGGPYNEQFFGPGTRLTVL.